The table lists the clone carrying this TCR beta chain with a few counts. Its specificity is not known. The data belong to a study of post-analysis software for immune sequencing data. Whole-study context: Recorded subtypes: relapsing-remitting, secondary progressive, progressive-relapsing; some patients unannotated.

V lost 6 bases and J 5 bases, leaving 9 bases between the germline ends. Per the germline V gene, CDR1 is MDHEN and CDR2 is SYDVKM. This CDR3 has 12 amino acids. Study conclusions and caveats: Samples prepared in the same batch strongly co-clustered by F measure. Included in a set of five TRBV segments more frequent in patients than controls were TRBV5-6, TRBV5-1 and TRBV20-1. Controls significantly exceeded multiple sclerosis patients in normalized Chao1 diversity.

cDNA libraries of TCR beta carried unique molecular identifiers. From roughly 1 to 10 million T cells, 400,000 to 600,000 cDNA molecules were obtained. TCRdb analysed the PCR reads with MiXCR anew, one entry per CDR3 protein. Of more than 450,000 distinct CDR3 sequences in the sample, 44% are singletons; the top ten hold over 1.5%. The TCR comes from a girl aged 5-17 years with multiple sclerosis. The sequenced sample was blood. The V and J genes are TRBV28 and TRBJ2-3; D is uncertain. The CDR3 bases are TGTGCCAGCAGGGGGTTTGGAGATACGCAGTATTTT. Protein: CASRGFGDTQYF.